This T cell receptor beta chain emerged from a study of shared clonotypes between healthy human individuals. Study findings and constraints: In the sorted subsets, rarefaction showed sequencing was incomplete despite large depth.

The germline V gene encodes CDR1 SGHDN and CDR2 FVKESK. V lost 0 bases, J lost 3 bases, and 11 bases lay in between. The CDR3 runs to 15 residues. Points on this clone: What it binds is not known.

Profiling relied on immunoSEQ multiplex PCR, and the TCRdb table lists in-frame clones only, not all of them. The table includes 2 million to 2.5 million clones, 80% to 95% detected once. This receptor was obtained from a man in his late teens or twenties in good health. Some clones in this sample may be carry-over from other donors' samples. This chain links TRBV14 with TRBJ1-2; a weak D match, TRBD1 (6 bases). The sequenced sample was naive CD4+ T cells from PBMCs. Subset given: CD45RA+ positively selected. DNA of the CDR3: TGTGCCAGCAGCCAAGATCATCAGGGGTACTATGGCTACACCTTC. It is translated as CASSQDHQGYYGYTF.